The 14 T cell receptor beta chains in this list originate from one sample, sequenced in a study of memory CD4+ T cells and cytomegalovirus serostatus. The sort gate was single viable CD3+CD4+CD8-CD45RO+ cells for memory CD4+ T cells. TCRdb keeps only in-frame clones here, not all; method: immunoSEQ multiplex PCR. In the table there are about 50,000 clones, roughly four fifths of which are singletons. Sequenced: memory CD4+ T cells from blood. These receptors all come from an adult in good health and CMV-seronegative.

This chain connects TRBV6-1 to TRBJ2-6; D is undetermined. Per germline, CDR1 MNHNS and CDR2 SASEGT. The V end was cut by 4 bases, the J end by 1 base, with 8 bases between. The length of the CDR3 is 15 residues. CDR3 sequence (DNA): TGTGCCAGCAGTGCTAGGGCTTCTGGGGCCAACGTCCTGACTTTC. Residues: CASSARASGANVLTF.

The V gene is TRBV5-6, the J gene TRBJ2-3; TRBD2 aligns across 9 bases. Looked up from germline, CDR1 is SGHDT and CDR2 is YYEEEE. J lost 5 bases, V lost 0 bases, and 4 bases had no gene match. The length of the CDR3 is 15 residues. CDR3 protein: CASSLGRGGLDTQYF. In DNA form, the CDR3 reads TGTGCCAGCAGCTTGGGGCGGGGGGGCCTAGATACGCAGTATTTT.

This chain connects TRBV28 to TRBJ1-5, with a tentative D call TRBD1 (5 bases). The CDR3 length is 12 residues. V was cut by 8 bases and J by 1 base, with 6 bases left in between. Per germline, CDR1 MDHEN and CDR2 SYDVKM. The CDR3 DNA reads as TGTGCCAGCGGGGGGAGCAATCAGCCCCAGCATTTT. Encoded protein: CASGGSNQPQHF.

This clone was detected only once. This chain uses TRBV29-1 with TRBJ2-7, with 9 nucleotides matching TRBD1. The V segment lost 2 bases and the J segment 3 bases; nucleotides outside the gene matches: 11. Germline V gene data show CDR1 as SQVTM and CDR2 as ANQGSEA. This CDR3 has 16 residues. The CDR3 DNA follows: TGCAGCGTTGAAATTCCCGGGACAGGGAGGGGCTACGAGCAGTACTTC. Amino acid sequence: CSVEIPGTGRGYEQYF.

The CDR3 nucleotides read TGTGCCAGCAGTGCCGGGACGGGCTCCTACGAGCAGTACTTC. Its protein is CASSAGTGSYEQYF. The chain combines TRBV2 with TRBJ2-7, with D perhaps matching TRBD1 or TRBD2 (5 bases each). The CDR3 covers 14 residues. Germline CDR1 is SNHLY and CDR2 is FYNNEI. Trimming left V 4 bases short and J 0 bases short, with 10 bases between. Full variable domain (rest looked up from reference TRBV2 and TRBJ2-7): EPEVTQTPSHQVTQMGQEVILRCVPISNHLYFYWYRQILGQKVEFLVSFYNNEISEKSEIFDDQFSVERPDGSNFTLKIRSTKLEDSAMYFCASSAGTGSYEQYFGPGTRLTVT.

The chain carries TRBV30 and TRBJ2-7; TRBD1 might be the D (5 bases). The CDR3 has 13 amino acids. V lost 1 base, J lost 3 bases, and 10 bases lay in between. Looked up from germline, CDR1 is GTSNPN and CDR2 is SVGIG (reference sequence). The CDR3 here is CAWSGQGIYEQYF. CDR3 bases: TGTGCCTGGAGTGGCCAGGGAATCTACGAGCAGTACTTC.

The chain couples TRBV5-1 to TRBJ1-4; no clear D gene. The V gene lost 2 bases and the J gene lost 0 bases, with 8 bases spanning the gap. Germline V gene lookup returns CDR1 SGHRS and CDR2 YFSETQ. The CDR3 extends over 15 amino acids. The CDR3 nucleotides read TGCGCCAGCAGCTTCGACCCTGCAACTAATGAAAAACTGTTTTTT. Its translation: CASSFDPATNEKLFF.

The chain uses TRBV7-2 and TRBJ1-5; 7 bases match TRBD1. The CDR3 extends over 15 amino acids. Looked up from germline, CDR1 is SGHTA and CDR2 is FQGNSA. V lost 5 bases to trimming and J lost 0 bases; unmatched junction nucleotides: 4. The CDR3, as DNA: TGTGCCAGCAGCGTCACAGGGGATAGCAATCAGCCCCAGCATTTT. It encodes CASSVTGDSNQPQHF.

The chain carries TRBV15 and TRBJ1-3; D unclear. V was trimmed by 1 base and J by 4 bases, leaving 14 bases between them. This CDR3 is 16 amino acids long. The germline gives CDR1 LNHNV, CDR2 YYDKDF (reference sequence). The CDR3 reads CATSRGGLSRGNTIYF. CDR3 nucleotide sequence: TGTGCCACCAGCAGAGGAGGACTATCTAGGGGAAACACCATATATTTT.

This sequence joins TRBV5-1 and TRBJ1-3; TRBD1 aligns across 7 bases. Germline V gene lookup returns CDR1 SGHRS and CDR2 YFSETQ. The CDR3 length is 18 residues. With 0 bases clipped from V and 3 bases from J, the junction kept 12 bases outside the gene matches. In nucleotides, the CDR3 is TGCGCCAGCAGCTTGGGGGGACAGTTAATCTCTGGTGGAAACACCATATATTTT. Protein product: CASSLGGQLISGGNTIYF.

The V and J genes are TRBV5-6 and TRBJ1-1, with a weak D call TRBD1 (6 bases). Per germline, CDR1 SGHDT and CDR2 YYEEEE. Trimming took 4 bases from V and 0 from J, leaving 10 bases between them. The length of the CDR3 is 14 residues. CDR3 sequence (DNA): TGTGCCAGCAGCCCGACAGGCATGAACACTGAAGCTTTCTTT. Its protein is CASSPTGMNTEAFF.

This rearrangement joins TRBV5-8 to TRBJ1-3; D call uncertain. The CDR3 contains 12 residues. Trimming removed 5 bases from V and 4 bases from J, with 7 bases in between. Germline V gene sequence: CDR1 SGHTS, CDR2 YDEGEE. CDR3 DNA: TGTGCCAGCAGAATAACAGGAAACACCATATATTTT. Translating gives CASRITGNTIYF.

This clone was counted a few times. The J gene is TRBJ1-4, the V gene TRBV4-1, with a tentative D call TRBD1 (6 bases). The CDR3 length is 17 residues. The V gene lost 0 bases and the J gene lost 4 bases, with 15 bases spanning the gap. CDR1 is MGHRA, CDR2 YSYEKL, per germline. CDR3 sequence (DNA): TGCGCCAGCAGCCAAGAAAGGGGAGGGGGACTTAATGAAAAACTGTTTTTT. It specifies CASSQERGGGLNEKLFF.

This chain connects TRBV5-6 to TRBJ1-1; maybe TRBD1 (5 bases). V was pared by 5 bases and J by 0 bases, with 17 bases between. The CDR3 length is 16 residues. Germline V CDR1 and CDR2: SGHDT, YYEEEE. The CDR3 loop reads CASSSLGGGMNTEAFF. The CDR3, as DNA: TGTGCCAGCAGTTCCCTGGGGGGAGGGATGAACACTGAAGCTTTCTTT. The whole variable domain, remainder taken from reference TRBV5-6 and TRBJ1-1, is DAGVTQSPTHLIKTRGQQVTLRCSPKSGHDTVSWYQQALGQGPQFIFQYYEEEERQRGNFPDRFSGHQFPNYSSELNVNALLLGDSALYLCASSSLGGGMNTEAFFGQGTRLTVV.